The clone carrying this T cell receptor (beta chain) was observed at least ten times. Germline CDR1 and CDR2: KGHSH and LQKENI. Deletions cut 3 bases from V and 2 bases from J, with 12 bases between. This CDR3 is 15 amino acids long. Time point described: after trial treatment. This sample's treatment: LDRT plus nivolumab, ipilimumab, low-dose cyclophosphamide and aspirin (RACIN trial). Low-dose radiotherapy, low-dose cyclophosphamide, aspirin, ipilimumab and nivolumab were all given to the donors. TCRs were amplified for 15 to 25 PCR cycles with a constant-region primer and V-primer adapter. One entry per CDR3 protein, called by TCRdb with MiXCR from the reads. The table has tens of thousands of distinct CDR3 sequences, around 34% seen once. The entry originates in a study of low-dose radiotherapy and immunotherapy resistance in tumors. The wider study: Patients were given intravenous nivolumab 240 mg every two weeks plus ipilimumab 1 mg/kg every six weeks.

The receptor was derived from a male donor with rectosigmoid adenocarcinoma. This chain connects TRBV18 to TRBJ2-3, with D tentatively TRBD1 (6 bases). This specimen consisted of PBMCs, obtained after low-dose radiotherapy plus immunotherapy. As DNA, the CDR3 is TGTGCCAGCTCACCGACGGACAGTTCCACAGATACGCAGTATTTT. Translated: CASSPTDSSTDTQYF.